The clone carrying this T cell receptor (beta chain) showed up many times. Its specificity is unknown. This specimen belongs to a study of breast tumors, draining lymph nodes, adjacent tissues. Study-wide results and limits: Data only fit, rather than demonstrated, lymph node origin of most tumor T cells. Tumor TCR diversity was below lymph nodes but above nontumor tissue.

TCRdb recomputed calls from the multiplex PCR reads with MiXCR, one row per CDR3 protein. The sample holds tens of thousands of distinct CDR3 sequences, 58% seen once. V was trimmed by 4 bases and J by 0 bases, leaving 11 bases between them. Germline lookup yields CDR1 SGHDT and CDR2 YYEEEE. This CDR3 region has 15 residues. The sequencing sample was made of breast tumor tissue. The clonotype originates from a female donor with breast cancer. Some clones in this sample may be carry-over from other donors' samples. J is TRBJ1-5 and V is TRBV5-6, with a weak D call TRBD1 (6 bases). The CDR3 DNA reads TGTGCCAGCAGCCAGGGGTTGTATAGCAATCAGCCCCAGCATTTT. It codes for CASSQGLYSNQPQHF.